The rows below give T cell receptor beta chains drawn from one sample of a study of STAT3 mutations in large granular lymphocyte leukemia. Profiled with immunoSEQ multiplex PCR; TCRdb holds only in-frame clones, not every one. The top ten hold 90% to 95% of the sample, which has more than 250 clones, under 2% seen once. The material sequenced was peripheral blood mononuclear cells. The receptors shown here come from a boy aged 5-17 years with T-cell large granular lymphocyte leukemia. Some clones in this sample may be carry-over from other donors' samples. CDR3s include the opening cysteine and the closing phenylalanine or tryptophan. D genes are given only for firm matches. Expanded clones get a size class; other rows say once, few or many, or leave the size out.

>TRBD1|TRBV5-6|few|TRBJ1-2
CASSDTGGNGYTF
TGTGCCAGCAGCGACACAGGGGGGAATGGCTACACCTTC
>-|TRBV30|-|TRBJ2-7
CAWSVGAYEQYF
TGTGCCTGGAGTGTAGGGGCCTACGAGCAGTACTTC
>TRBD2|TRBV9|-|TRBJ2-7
CASSGLAGGYF
TGTGCCAGCAGCGGACTAGCGGGAGGGTACTTC
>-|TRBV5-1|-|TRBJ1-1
CASSLLSGTGHMNTEAFF
TGCGCCAGCAGCTTACTCTCCGGGACCGGCCACATGAACACTGAAGCTTTCTTT
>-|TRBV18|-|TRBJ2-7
CASSPSRTAEQYF
TGTGCCAGCTCACCTAGCCGGACGGCCGAGCAGTACTTC
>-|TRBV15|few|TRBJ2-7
CATSRPMGEQYF
TGTGCCACCAGCAGGCCCATGGGGGAGCAGTACTTC
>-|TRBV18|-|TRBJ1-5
CASSPGSRNQPQHF
TGTGCCAGCTCACCCGGGAGCCGGAATCAGCCCCAGCATTTT
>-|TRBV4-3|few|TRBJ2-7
CASSQDMGSHEQYF
TGCGCCAGCAGCCAAGATATGGGGAGCCACGAGCAGTACTTC
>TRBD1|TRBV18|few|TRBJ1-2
CASSRPQGVITF
TGTGCCAGCTCACGGCCCCAGGGGGTCATCACCTTC
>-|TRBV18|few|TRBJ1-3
CASSPPANSGNTIYF
TGTGCCAGCTCACCACCGGCCAACTCTGGAAACACCATATATTTT
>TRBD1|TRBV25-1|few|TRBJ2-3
CASSVAGGADTQYF
TGTGCCAGCAGTGTCGCAGGGGGCGCAGATACGCAGTATTTT
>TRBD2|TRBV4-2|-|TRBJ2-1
CASSQDEGGGANEQFF
TGTGCCAGCAGCCAAGATGAGGGCGGGGGGGCCAATGAGCAGTTCTTC
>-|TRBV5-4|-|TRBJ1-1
CASSLPPGAEAFF
TGTGCCAGCAGCCTCCCGCCGGGGGCTGAAGCTTTCTTT
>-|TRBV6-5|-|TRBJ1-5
CASSGQHNQPQHF
TGTGCCAGCAGTGGACAGCATAATCAGCCCCAGCATTTT
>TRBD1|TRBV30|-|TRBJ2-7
CAWSSGTGAYEQYF
TGTGCCTGGAGTTCGGGGACAGGGGCCTACGAGCAGTACTTC
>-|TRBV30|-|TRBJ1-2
CAWSRPVDAYF
TGTGCCTGGAGCCGCCCCGTCGACGCTTACTTC
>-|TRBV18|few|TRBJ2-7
CASSPTTKYEQYF
TGTGCCAGCTCTCCCACTACTAAGTACGAGCAGTACTTC
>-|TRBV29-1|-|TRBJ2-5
CSVEVSIQETQYF
TGCAGCGTTGAAGTAAGCATCCAAGAGACCCAGTACTTC
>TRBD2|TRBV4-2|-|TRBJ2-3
CASSQDSGGPDTQYF
TGTGCCAGCAGCCAAGATAGCGGGGGGCCAGATACGCAGTATTTT
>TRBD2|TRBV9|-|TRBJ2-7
CASSLTSGTSDEQYF
TGTGCCAGCAGCCTCACCAGCGGGACTAGCGACGAGCAGTACTTC
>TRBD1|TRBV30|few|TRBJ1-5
CAWSFTGAVDQPQHF
TGTGCCTGGAGTTTCACAGGGGCCGTTGATCAGCCCCAGCATTTT
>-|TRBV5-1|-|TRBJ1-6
CASSLVPLRVYNSPLHF
TGCGCCAGCAGCTTGGTTCCTCTACGCGTCTATAATTCACCCCTCCACTTT